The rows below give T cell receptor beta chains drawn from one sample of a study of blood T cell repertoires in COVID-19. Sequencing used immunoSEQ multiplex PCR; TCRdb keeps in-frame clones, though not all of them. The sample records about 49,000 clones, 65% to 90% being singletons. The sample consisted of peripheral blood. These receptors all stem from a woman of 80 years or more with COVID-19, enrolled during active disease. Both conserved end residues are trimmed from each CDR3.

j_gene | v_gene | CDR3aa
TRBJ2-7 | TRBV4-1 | ASSQDIRAGDLY
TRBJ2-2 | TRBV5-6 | ASSPPRGELF
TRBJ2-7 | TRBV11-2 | ASNRPGTSEQY
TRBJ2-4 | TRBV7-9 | ASSSRPGIQY
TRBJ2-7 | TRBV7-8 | ASSLASGSNEQY
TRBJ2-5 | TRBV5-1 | ASSFGVGETQY
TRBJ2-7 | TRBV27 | ASSRGEAPEQY
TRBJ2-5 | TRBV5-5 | ASSSSSSGMSIHRETQY
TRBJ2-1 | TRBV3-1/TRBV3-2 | ASSQGVGGAYNEQF
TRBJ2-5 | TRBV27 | ASSRGGAAGEIKTQY
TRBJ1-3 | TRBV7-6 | ASSLSGTAGNTIY
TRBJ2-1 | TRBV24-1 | ATSDGPGVQDEQF
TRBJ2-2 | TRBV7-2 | ASSLVSGSGELF
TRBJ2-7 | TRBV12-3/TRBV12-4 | ASSPPGYEQY
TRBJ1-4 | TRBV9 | ASSVYDQGDEKLF
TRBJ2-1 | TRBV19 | ASSMASGSYEQF
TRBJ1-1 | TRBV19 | ASSIGTGTEAF
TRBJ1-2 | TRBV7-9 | ASSSGTDYGYT
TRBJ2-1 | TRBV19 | ASSIGLGSFF
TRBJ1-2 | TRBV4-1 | ASSQASTTGYGYT
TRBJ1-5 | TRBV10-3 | AIMAGINQPQH
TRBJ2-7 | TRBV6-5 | ASSYSQEHEQY
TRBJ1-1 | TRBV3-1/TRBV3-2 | ASSPSGALANTEAF
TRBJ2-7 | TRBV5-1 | ASSLRQATYEQY
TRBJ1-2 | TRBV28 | ASSFEQTYGYT
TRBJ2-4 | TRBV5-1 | ASSLYTSGTLAKNIQY
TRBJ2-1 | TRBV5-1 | ASSLEGEQF
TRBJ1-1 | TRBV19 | ASSIFMNTEAF
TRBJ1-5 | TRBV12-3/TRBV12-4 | ASSDRGNQPQH
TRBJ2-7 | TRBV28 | ASSFTANYEQY
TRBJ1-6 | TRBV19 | ASSIDRSPLH
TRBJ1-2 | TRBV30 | AWSVTHSGNYGYT
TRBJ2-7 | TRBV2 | ASRYGTGGPYEQY
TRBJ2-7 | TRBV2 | ASRSGLNPYEQY
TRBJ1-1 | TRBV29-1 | SVVKGAGNTEAF
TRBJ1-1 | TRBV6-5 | ASSLGSGDTEAF
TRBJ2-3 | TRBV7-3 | ASSLKGSGRAMSTDTQY
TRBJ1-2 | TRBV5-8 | ASSFPRGRFQGYT
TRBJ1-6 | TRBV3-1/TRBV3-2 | ASSQDSAEDRVSYNSPLH
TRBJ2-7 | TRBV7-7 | ASSQRGPYEQY
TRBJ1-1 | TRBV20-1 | SAHRGTEAF
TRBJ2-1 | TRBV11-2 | ASSLTSLNNEQF
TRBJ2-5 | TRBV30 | AWAGQSQETQY
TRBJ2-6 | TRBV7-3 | ASSFDTILSGANVLT
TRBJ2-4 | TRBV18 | ASSWGQVDNIQY
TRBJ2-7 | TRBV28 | ASSFRREVPYEQY
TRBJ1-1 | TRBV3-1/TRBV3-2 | ASSQRQFQGRTEAF
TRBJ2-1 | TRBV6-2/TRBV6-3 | ASSTSSGAILYNEQF
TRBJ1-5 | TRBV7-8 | ASSLAPGSPPQPQH
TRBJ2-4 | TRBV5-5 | ASSLLNIQY
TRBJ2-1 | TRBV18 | ASSPSPRNYNEQF
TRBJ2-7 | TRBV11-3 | ASSFSGLAGAEQY
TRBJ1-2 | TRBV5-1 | ASSLSPNYGYT
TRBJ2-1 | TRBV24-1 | ATSDPGLAGGGIYNEQF
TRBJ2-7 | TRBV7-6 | ASSRPPGTGVPYEQY
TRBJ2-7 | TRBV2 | ASSDAGTEQY
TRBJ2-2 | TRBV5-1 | ASSSDRGWASGPRGTGELF
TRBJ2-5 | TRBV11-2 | ASSLAWTGGETQY